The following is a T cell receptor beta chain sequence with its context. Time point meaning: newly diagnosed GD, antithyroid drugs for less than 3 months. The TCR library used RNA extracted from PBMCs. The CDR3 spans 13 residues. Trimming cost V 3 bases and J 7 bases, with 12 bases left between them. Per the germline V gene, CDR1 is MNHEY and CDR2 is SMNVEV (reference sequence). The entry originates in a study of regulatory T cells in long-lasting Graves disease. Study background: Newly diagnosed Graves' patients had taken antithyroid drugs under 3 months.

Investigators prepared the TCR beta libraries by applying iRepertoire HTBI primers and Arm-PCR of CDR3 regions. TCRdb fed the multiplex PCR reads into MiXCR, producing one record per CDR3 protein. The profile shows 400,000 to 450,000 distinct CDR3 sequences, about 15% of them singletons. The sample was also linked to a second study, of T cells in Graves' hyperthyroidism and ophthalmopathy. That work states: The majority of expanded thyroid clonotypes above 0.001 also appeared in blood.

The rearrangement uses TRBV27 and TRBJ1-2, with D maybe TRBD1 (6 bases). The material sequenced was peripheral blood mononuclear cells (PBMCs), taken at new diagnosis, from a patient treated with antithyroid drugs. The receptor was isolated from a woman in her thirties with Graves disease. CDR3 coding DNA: TGTGCCAGCAGTTTTACAGGGCTAGCTGGCTACACCTTC. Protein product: CASSFTGLAGYTF.